This TCR beta chain was found in a study of T cells in localized non-small cell lung cancer. Study observations and caveats: As only one tumor region underwent sequencing, heterogeneity remains possible. Adjacent lung exhibited a median of 57 among the 100 most abundant tumor clones.

Per the germline V gene, CDR1 is LNHNV and CDR2 is YYDKDF (reference sequence). V lost 8 bases and J lost 7, with 23 bases in between. The CDR3 sequence is 15 residues long. Concerning this clone itself: Antigen: not known.

The protocol was immunoSEQ multiplex PCR, while the TCRdb copy is restricted to in-frame clones and leaves out a portion. Of 70,000 to 75,000 clones listed, 70% to 85% are singletons. This receptor was taken from a female donor older than 55 with stage I lung adenocarcinoma. The V gene is TRBV15, the J gene TRBJ1-1, with a weak D call TRBD1 (5 bases). The input for sequencing was peripheral blood, taken before any cancer treatment. The CDR3: CATVVFDPGKDEAFF. The CDR3 DNA reads as TGTGCCACCGTTGTCTTCGACCCAGGGAAGGATGAAGCTTTCTTT.